The 32 T cell receptor beta chains presented below share a single source sample, sequenced in a study of blood T cell repertoires in COVID-19 (dated by TCRdb to about 2020). The library was produced with the immunoSEQ multiplex PCR assay. TCRdb re-hosts the immuneACCESS table, in-frame sequences only. Its copies lack some clones; in the studies checked, an unresolved V gene accounts for under half of them, and the cause for the rest is not known. For this sample there are roughly 70,000 clones; around 77% appear just once. The ten most abundant clones make up 9.7% of the sample. The material sequenced was peripheral blood. These TCRs come from a human donor in a cohort sampled during active COVID-19.

The rearrangement joins TRBV9 to TRBJ1-5; tentative D call: TRBD1 (5 bases). The length of the CDR3 is 14 residues. CDR1 is SGDLS, CDR2 YYNGEE, per germline. V was trimmed by 0 bases and J by 6 bases, leaving 10 bases between them. In DNA, the CDR3 is TGTGCCAGCAGCGTAGGGGTAGGGGTTCAGCCCCAGCATTTT. Protein: CASSVGVGVQPQHF.

This clone was seen just once. The rearrangement uses TRBV2 and TRBJ2-7, with D perhaps matching TRBD1 (6 bases). The germline V and J ends were trimmed by 4 bases and 4 bases, with 14 bases remaining between them. This CDR3 has 14 amino acids. Per the germline V gene, CDR1 is SNHLY and CDR2 is FYNNEI. The chain's CDR3 is CASSGPRGGYEQYF. The CDR3 coding sequence is TGTGCCAGCAGTGGTCCCAGGGGTGGGTACGAGCAGTACTTC.

The chain uses TRBV9 and TRBJ1-4, with TRBD1 identical over 10 bases. This CDR3 region has 16 residues. Per the germline V gene, CDR1 is SGDLS and CDR2 is YYNGEE. V lost 4 bases to trimming and J lost 4 bases; unmatched junction nucleotides: 7. The CDR3 sequence: CASSFGTGALNEKLFF. The CDR3 nucleotides are TGTGCCAGCAGCTTCGGGACAGGGGCCCTTAATGAAAAACTGTTTTTT.

This clone was detected a few times. The gene calls are TRBV10-2 and TRBJ2-7, with D possibly being TRBD2 (6 bases). Germline CDR1 reads WSHSY; CDR2 reads SAAADI. V was cut by 8 bases and J by 6 bases, with 17 bases left in between. The CDR3 runs to 13 residues. The CDR3 nucleotides read TGCGCCAGCGTCGGGGGAGTCATCCCCGAGCAGTACTTC. Amino acid sequence: CASVGGVIPEQYF.

The V and J genes are TRBV6-5 and TRBJ1-3; D unclear. The germline gives CDR1 MNHEY, CDR2 SVGAGI. This CDR3 spans 15 amino acids. The V and J ends lost 7 bases and 0 bases respectively, with 13 bases between them. The chain's CDR3 is CASNPAAVSGNTIYF. CDR3 nucleotide sequence: TGTGCCAGCAATCCGGCGGCGGTCTCTGGAAACACCATATATTTT.

V usage is TRBV28 and J usage is TRBJ2-1; 9 bases agree with TRBD2. Germline-derived CDR1 and CDR2 are MDHEN and SYDVKM. Germline trimming cut 2 bases from V and 9 bases from J; bases unmatched to any gene: 8. This CDR3 has 15 residues. Here the CDR3 reads CASSLAGSGRGEQFF. The CDR3 DNA sequence: TGTGCCAGCAGTTTAGCGGGTAGCGGGAGAGGTGAGCAGTTCTTC.

The rearrangement joins TRBV3-1 (or the pseudogene TRBV3-2) to TRBJ1-6; D is unclear. Deletions cut 8 bases from V and 7 bases from J, with 12 bases between. Germline assignment: CDR1 LGHDT and CDR2 YNNKEL (reference sequence). CDR3 size: 13 residues. The CDR3 reads CASSIKRNSPLHF. The CDR3 DNA reads TGTGCCAGCTCGATCAAGCGGAATTCACCCCTCCACTTT.

This sequence joins TRBV14 and TRBJ2-7; D call uncertain. Trimming cost V 1 base and J 3 bases, with 7 bases left between them. CDR3 length equals 13 residues. From germline, CDR1 is SGHDN and CDR2 FVKESK. CDR3 in amino acids: CASSQVFGYEQYF. CDR3 coding DNA: TGTGCCAGCAGCCAAGTCTTCGGCTACGAGCAGTACTTC.

The V call is TRBV28, the J call TRBJ1-6, with D tentatively TRBD1 (6 bases). The CDR3 sequence is 18 residues long. The ends were cut back, 6 bases at V and 3 bases at J, with 21 bases in the middle. Germline V gene data show CDR1 as MDHEN and CDR2 as SYDVKM. The DNA of the CDR3 is TGTGCCAGCAGCTCCAAAGAGGGGGGGATAGGCTATAATTCACCCCTCCACTTT. As protein: CASSSKEGGIGYNSPLHF.

This clone was observed many times. The genes are TRBV9 and TRBJ2-3; D gene unclear. Germline CDR1 reads SGDLS; CDR2 reads YYNGEE. This CDR3 comprises 12 residues. V was shortened by 4 bases and J by 6 bases, with 9 bases between the two germline ends. The CDR3 DNA is TGTGCCAGCAGCTCAATTGAGGATACGCAGTATTTT. It codes for CASSSIEDTQYF.

The chain carries TRBV5-1 and TRBJ1-1; 8 nucleotides line up with TRBD1. The CDR3 sequence is 14 residues long. Per the germline V gene, CDR1 is SGHRS and CDR2 is YFSETQ. Unmatched junction bases numbered 6, after V lost 4 bases and J lost 4 bases. CDR3 residues: CASSPTGGGTEAFF. In DNA, the CDR3 is TGCGCCAGCAGCCCTACAGGGGGTGGCACTGAAGCTTTCTTT.

V gene TRBV24-1 combines with J gene TRBJ2-1, with 12 bases aligning to TRBD2. After removal of 10 bases from V and 10 bases from J, the junction contained 7 bases not matched to a gene. This CDR3 has 13 amino acids. In germline, CDR1 is KGHDR, CDR2 SFDVKD. DNA for the CDR3: TGTGCCACTTCGACTAGCGGGAGTGGCGAGCAGTTCTTC. Translation: CATSTSGSGEQFF.

The genes are TRBV6-5 and TRBJ2-7; the match to TRBD1 covers 8 bases. The germline gives CDR1 MNHEY, CDR2 SVGAGI. The CDR3 length is 14 residues. The ends lost 6 bases at V and 5 bases at J; junction bases unmatched: 9. CDR3 in amino acids: CASRRTGSIDEQYF. The CDR3 region has the DNA TGTGCCAGCAGGAGGACAGGGAGCATCGACGAGCAGTACTTC.

V is TRBV28 and J is TRBJ2-1, with 13 bases aligning to TRBD2. CDR3 size: 15 residues. V was pared by 6 bases and J by 5 bases, with 4 bases of the junction left unmatched. Looked up from germline, CDR1 is MDHEN and CDR2 is SYDVKM. The CDR3 DNA sequence: TGTGCCAGCAGGGGACTAGCGGGGTTCCACAATGAGCAGTTCTTC. It yields the protein CASRGLAGFHNEQFF. The full variable domain, completed using reference TRBV28 and TRBJ2-1, is DVKVTQSSRYLVKRTGEKVFLECVQDMDHENMFWYRQDPGLGLRLIYFSYDVKMKEKGDIPEGYSVSREKKERFSLILESASTNQTSMYLCASRGLAGFHNEQFFGPGTRLTVL.

This sequence joins TRBV3-1 (or the pseudogene TRBV3-2) and TRBJ2-2; the D gene is possibly TRBD1 (6 bases). Germline assignment: CDR1 LGHDT and CDR2 YNNKEL (reference sequence). V was shortened by 3 bases and J by 0 bases, with 11 bases between the two germline ends. The CDR3 sequence is 16 residues long. For the CDR3, the DNA is TGTGCCAGCAGCCACCGCCGGGACACGAACACCGGGGAGCTGTTTTTT. This codes for CASSHRRDTNTGELFF.

V and J are TRBV7-9 and TRBJ2-7; D call uncertain. The CDR3 covers 14 residues. Trimming cost V 0 bases and J 3 bases, with 9 bases left between them. Germline loops: CDR1 SEHNR, CDR2 FQNEAQ (reference sequence). The CDR3 DNA reads as TGTGCCAGCAGCTTAGCTACACCGTTCTACGAGCAGTACTTC. Its protein is CASSLATPFYEQYF.

The chain combines TRBV2 with TRBJ2-5; 7 bases match TRBD2. CDR1 SNHLY and CDR2 FYNNEI come from the germline V gene. This CDR3 is built from 16 residues. The ends lost 2 bases at V and 5 bases at J; junction bases unmatched: 11. CDR3 sequence reads: CASSEWRLAAQETQYF. CDR3 DNA sequence: TGTGCCAGCAGTGAATGGCGACTAGCCGCCCAGGAGACCCAGTACTTC.

This rearrangement joins TRBV15 to TRBJ2-3; weak D call: TRBD1 (5 bases). The germline CDR1 and CDR2 sequences are LNHNV and YYDKDF (reference sequence). Trimming stripped 3 bases from V and 5 bases from J, with 9 bases between. CDR3 size: 13 residues. The CDR3 sequence: CATSSPRGDTQYF. CDR3 coding DNA: TGTGCCACCAGCAGCCCTAGGGGAGATACGCAGTATTTT.

The chain employs TRBV6-2 or TRBV6-3 and TRBJ1-1; D gene unclear. Trimming cost V 4 bases and J 5 bases, with 8 bases left between them. The CDR3 is 12 amino acids. Germline CDR1 MNHEY, CDR2 SVGEGT. The DNA for the CDR3 is TGTGCCAGCAGTTCCCCGAGAACTGAAGCTTTCTTT. Protein sequence: CASSSPRTEAFF.

This rearrangement joins TRBV7-9 to TRBJ1-2; D possibly corresponds to TRBD1 (5 bases). Germline lookup yields CDR1 SEHNR and CDR2 FQNEAQ (reference sequence). V lost 5 bases, J lost 4 bases, and 14 bases lay in between. The CDR3 is 14 amino acids. CDR3 in DNA: TGTGCCAGCAGCCGGGGGGAAAATGGCTATGGCTACACCTTC. It translates to CASSRGENGYGYTF.

The rearrangement uses TRBV7-2 and TRBJ2-7; weak D call: TRBD1 (5 bases). V was shortened by 4 bases and J by 2 bases, with 12 bases between the two germline ends. The V gene's germline CDR1 is SGHTA and CDR2 FQGNSA. The CDR3 is made up of 14 amino acids. As DNA, the CDR3 is TGTGCCAGCAGCTCCCGGCAGGGTACCTACGAGCAGTACTTC. It encodes CASSSRQGTYEQYF.

This chain uses TRBV3-1 (or the pseudogene TRBV3-2) with TRBJ2-2; 12 bases line up with TRBD2. Trimming took 2 bases from V and 2 from J; bases not matched to a gene: 3. The CDR3 has 17 amino acids. Germline V gene sequence: CDR1 LGHDT, CDR2 YNNKEL (reference sequence). The CDR3 sequence: CASSQLAGGPNTGELFF. CDR3 DNA: TGTGCCAGCAGCCAACTAGCGGGAGGGCCTAACACCGGGGAGCTGTTTTTT.

This clone was detected a few times. This sequence joins TRBV2 and TRBJ1-4, with 11 bases fitting TRBD1. The ends lost 6 bases at V and 7 bases at J; junction bases unmatched: 4. Germline-derived CDR1 and CDR2 are SNHLY and FYNNEI. CDR3 length: 14 residues. The DNA of the CDR3 is TGTGCCAGCAGGCCGGGACAGGGGGGTGAAAAACTGTTTTTT. It is translated as CASRPGQGGEKLFF.

This clone was recorded a few times. V is TRBV2 and J is TRBJ2-7; tentatively, D is TRBD1 (5 bases). With 4 bases removed from V and 3 bases from J, the gap between germline ends came to 7 bases. The CDR3 consists of 12 residues. Per germline, CDR1 SNHLY and CDR2 FYNNEI. The CDR3 DNA reads TGTGCCAGCAGTGTTCAGGGCTACGAGCAGTACTTC. Translation gives CASSVQGYEQYF.

The chain carries TRBV6-1 and TRBJ2-7; tentatively, D is TRBD1 (6 bases). The length of the CDR3 is 14 residues. Germline values: CDR1 MNHNS, CDR2 SASEGT. Trimming cost V 1 base and J 3 bases, with 10 bases left between them. CDR3 region: CASSEVGQSYEQYF. The CDR3 bases are TGTGCCAGCAGTGAAGTAGGACAGAGCTACGAGCAGTACTTC.

The J gene is TRBJ1-2, the V gene TRBV18, with D unclear. The CDR3 is made up of 12 amino acids. CDR1 KGHSH and CDR2 LQKENI come from the germline V gene. The germline V and J ends were trimmed by 2 bases and 3 bases, with 4 bases remaining between them. The CDR3 region is CASSPADYGYTF. The CDR3 bases are TGTGCCAGCTCACCAGCGGACTATGGCTACACCTTC.

CDR3 in amino acids: CASSFRQPQHF. DNA for the CDR3: TGTGCCAGCAGTTTTCGTCAGCCCCAGCATTTT. The chain has TRBV28 and TRBJ1-5, with D unclear. V was cut by 3 bases and J by 6 bases, with 3 bases left in between. The CDR3 runs to 11 residues. Germline values: CDR1 MDHEN, CDR2 SYDVKM.

The V gene is TRBV19, the J gene TRBJ2-1, with 8 bases lining up with TRBD2. The CDR3 spans 15 residues. Germline CDR1 LNHDA, CDR2 SQIVND (reference sequence). V dropped 3 bases and J dropped 7; count of bases not matched to a gene: 8. For the CDR3, the DNA is TGTGCCAGTAGTATTAATACTAGCGGTAGGAATGAGCAGTTCTTC. This translates into CASSINTSGRNEQFF.

V and J are TRBV2 and TRBJ2-1, with 7 bases matching TRBD2. Trimming at V came to 7 bases and at J to 0 bases, leaving 9 bases not matched to a gene. CDR1 and CDR2 (germline): SNHLY, FYNNEI. This CDR3 spans 16 amino acids. The CDR3 DNA sequence: TGTGCCAGCACCCTCCAGACGGGAGGCTCCTACAATGAGCAGTTCTTC. It codes for CASTLQTGGSYNEQFF.

The CDR3 bases are TGTGCCAGCAGCTTAGTTGGGGGGGTAGATGGCTACACCTTC. This sequence encodes CASSLVGGVDGYTF. The V call is TRBV11-2, the J call TRBJ1-2; D is perhaps TRBD1 (5 bases). This CDR3 spans 14 amino acids. V lost 1 base and J 6 bases, leaving 12 bases between the germline ends. The germline V gene encodes CDR1 SGHAT and CDR2 FQNNGV.

This chain links TRBV27 with TRBJ1-1; D might be TRBD1 (6 bases). Germline lookup yields CDR1 MNHEY and CDR2 SMNVEV (reference sequence). The V and J ends lost 2 bases and 5 bases respectively, with 15 bases between them. The CDR3 runs to 15 residues. Here the CDR3 DNA reads TGTGCCAGCAGTTTACTAGGCAGGGGAGGGACTGAAGCTTTCTTT. Translation: CASSLLGRGGTEAFF.

The chain couples TRBV7-2 to TRBJ2-7, with TRBD2 matching over 14 bases. There are 17 residues in the CDR3. The junction had 11 bases not matched to a gene; V was cut back by 3 bases and J by 7 bases. Germline V gene data show CDR1 as SGHTA and CDR2 as FQGNSA. CDR3 sequence: CASSLAQTSGRAGEQYF. Here the CDR3 DNA reads TGTGCCAGCAGCTTGGCTCAGACTAGCGGGAGGGCCGGTGAGCAGTACTTC.